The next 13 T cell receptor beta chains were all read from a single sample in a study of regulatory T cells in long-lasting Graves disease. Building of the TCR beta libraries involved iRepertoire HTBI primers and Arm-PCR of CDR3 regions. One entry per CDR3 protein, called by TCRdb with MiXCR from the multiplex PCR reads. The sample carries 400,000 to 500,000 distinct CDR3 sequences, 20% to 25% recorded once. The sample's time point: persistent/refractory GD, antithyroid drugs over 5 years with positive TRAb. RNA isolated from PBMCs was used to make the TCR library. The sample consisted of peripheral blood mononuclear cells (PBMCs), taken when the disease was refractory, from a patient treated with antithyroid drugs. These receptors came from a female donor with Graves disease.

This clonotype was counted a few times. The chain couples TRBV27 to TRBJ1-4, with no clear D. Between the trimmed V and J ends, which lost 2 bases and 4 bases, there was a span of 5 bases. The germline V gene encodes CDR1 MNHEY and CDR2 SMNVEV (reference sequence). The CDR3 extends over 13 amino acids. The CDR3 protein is CASSLSLNEKLFF. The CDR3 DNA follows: TGTGCCAGCAGTTTAAGCCTTAATGAAAAACTGTTTTTT.

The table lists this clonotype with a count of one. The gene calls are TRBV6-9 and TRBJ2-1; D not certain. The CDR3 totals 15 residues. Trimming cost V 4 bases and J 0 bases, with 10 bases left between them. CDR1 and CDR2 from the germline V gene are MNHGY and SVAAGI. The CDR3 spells CASSSQSGSYNEQFF. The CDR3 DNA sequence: TGTGCCAGCAGTTCTCAGAGTGGCTCCTACAATGAGCAGTTCTTC.

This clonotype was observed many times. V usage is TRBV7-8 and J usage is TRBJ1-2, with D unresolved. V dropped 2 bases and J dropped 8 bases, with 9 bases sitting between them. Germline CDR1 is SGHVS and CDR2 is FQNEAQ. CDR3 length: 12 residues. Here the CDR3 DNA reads TGTGCCAGCAGCTTACAGGAATCCGGCTACACCTTC. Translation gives CASSLQESGYTF.

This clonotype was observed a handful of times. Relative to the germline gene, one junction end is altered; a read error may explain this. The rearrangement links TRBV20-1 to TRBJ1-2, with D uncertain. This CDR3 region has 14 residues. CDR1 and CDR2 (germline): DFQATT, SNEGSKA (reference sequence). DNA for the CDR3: TGCACTGCTAGAGATCAAGGCCTGAACTATGGCTACACCTTC. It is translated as CTARDQGLNYGYTF.

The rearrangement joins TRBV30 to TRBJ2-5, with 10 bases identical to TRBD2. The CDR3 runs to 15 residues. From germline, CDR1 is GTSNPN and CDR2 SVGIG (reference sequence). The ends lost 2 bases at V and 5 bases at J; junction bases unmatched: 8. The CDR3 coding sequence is TGTGCCTGGAGTCCGGCTAGCGGGGGTTTGGAGACCCAGTACTTC. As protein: CAWSPASGGLETQYF.

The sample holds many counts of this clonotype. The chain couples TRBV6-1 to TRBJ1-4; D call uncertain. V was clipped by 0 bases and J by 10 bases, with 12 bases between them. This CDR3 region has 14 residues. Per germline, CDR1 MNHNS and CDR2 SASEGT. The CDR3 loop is CASSEASRLGKLFF. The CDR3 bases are TGTGCCAGCAGTGAAGCGTCTCGTCTCGGAAAACTGTTTTTT.

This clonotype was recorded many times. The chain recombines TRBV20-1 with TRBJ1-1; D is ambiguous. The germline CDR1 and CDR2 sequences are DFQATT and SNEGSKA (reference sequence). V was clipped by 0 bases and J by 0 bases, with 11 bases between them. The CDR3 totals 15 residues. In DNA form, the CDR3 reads TGCAGTGCTAGAGATGCGCGGTCGATGAACACTGAAGCTTTCTTT. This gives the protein CSARDARSMNTEAFF.

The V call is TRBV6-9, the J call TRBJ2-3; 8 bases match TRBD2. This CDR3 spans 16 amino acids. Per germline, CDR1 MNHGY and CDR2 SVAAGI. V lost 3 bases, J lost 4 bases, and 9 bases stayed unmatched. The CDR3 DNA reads TGTGCCAGCAGTTACGCGATAGCGGGGATTCCAGATACGCAGTATTTT. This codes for CASSYAIAGIPDTQYF.

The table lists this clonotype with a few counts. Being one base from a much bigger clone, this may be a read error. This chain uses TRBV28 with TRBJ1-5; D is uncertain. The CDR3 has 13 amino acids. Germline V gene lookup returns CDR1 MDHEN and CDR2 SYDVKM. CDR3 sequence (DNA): TGTGCCAGCAGACCCTCTAGCAATCGGCCCCAGCATTTT. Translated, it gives CASRPSSNRPQHF.

This chain's CDR3 is CASSLGRVSYNEQFF. The DNA for the CDR3 is TGCGCCAGCAGCTTGGGCAGAGTATCGTACAATGAGCAGTTCTTC. This chain uses TRBV5-1 with TRBJ2-1; unclear D gene. The germline gives CDR1 SGHRS, CDR2 YFSETQ. The CDR3 has 15 amino acids. V shed 0 bases and J shed 4 bases, with 11 bases lying between them.

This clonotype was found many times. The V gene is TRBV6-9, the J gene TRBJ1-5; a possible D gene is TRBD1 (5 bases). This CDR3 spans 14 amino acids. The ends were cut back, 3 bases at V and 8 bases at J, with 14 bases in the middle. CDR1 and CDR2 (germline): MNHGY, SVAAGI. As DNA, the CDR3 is TGTGCCAGCAGTTACCTACAGGTTCCCAAGCCCCAGCATTTT. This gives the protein CASSYLQVPKPQHF.

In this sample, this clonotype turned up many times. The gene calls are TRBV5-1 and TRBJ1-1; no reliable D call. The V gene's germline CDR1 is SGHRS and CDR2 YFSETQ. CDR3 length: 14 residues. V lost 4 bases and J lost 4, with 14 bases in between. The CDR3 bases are TGCGCCAGCAGCCCAAAACAGCGGAGCACTGAAGCTTTCTTT. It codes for CASSPKQRSTEAFF.

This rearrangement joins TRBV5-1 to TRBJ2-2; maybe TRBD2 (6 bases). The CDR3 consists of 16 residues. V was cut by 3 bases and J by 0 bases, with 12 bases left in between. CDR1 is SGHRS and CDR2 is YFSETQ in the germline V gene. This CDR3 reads CASSWGTVANTGELFF. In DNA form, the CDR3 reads TGCGCCAGCAGCTGGGGGACTGTCGCGAACACCGGGGAGCTGTTTTTT.